This T cell receptor (beta chain) came from a study of CD8 T cells in ankylosing spondylitis. This CDR3 is 13 amino acids long. Trimming stripped 5 bases from V and 5 bases from J, with 12 bases between. The germline V gene encodes CDR1 SQVTM and CDR2 ANQGSEA. A single record per CDR3 protein comes from TCRdb applying MiXCR to the 5' RACE reads. The sample has some 200,000 distinct CDR3 sequences, around a quarter seen once. This clonotype was sampled from a male donor with ankylosing spondylitis or in good health (not recorded which). The chain employs TRBV29-1 and TRBJ1-4; D is uncertain. Sequencing used blood, either unsorted or a sorted T cell fraction (not recorded which). The CDR3 sequence is CSVISGINEKLFF. CDR3 DNA sequence: TGCAGCGTTATTTCGGGGATCAATGAAAAACTGTTTTTT.